Listed below are T cell receptor beta chains from one sample, sequenced in a study of T-cell reconstitution after alpha-beta-depleted transplantation in children. TCRdb itself ran the PCR reads through MiXCR, one entry per CDR3 protein. The sample records approximately 520,000 distinct CDR3 sequences, approximately 30% being singletons. The sample in question was PBMCs from the stem cell graft donor, obtained from the stem cell graft. These receptor sequences come from a human donor who donated a stem cell graft to a child with aplastic anemia. Each CDR3 is given with its conserved first and last residue. Fields, in order: D gene, V gene, clone size, J gene, CDR3 protein, CDR3 DNA. The D gene is left open where the match is weak. Not every row has a clone size; where given, it reads once, few, many or a size class.

NA	TRBV10-3	NA	TRBJ2-7	CAISEQIGYEQYF	TGTGCCATCAGTGAACAAATAGGGTACGAGCAGTACTTC
NA	TRBV14	NA	TRBJ2-2	CASSQRGAGTFTGELFF	TGTGCCAGCAGCCAACGCGGAGCCGGGACTTTTACCGGGGAGCTGTTTTTT
NA	TRBV7-2	few	TRBJ1-2	CASSRTAGPNHYGYTF	TGTGCCAGCAGCCGAACAGCGGGACCCAACCATTATGGCTACACCTTC
TRBD1	TRBV28	once	TRBJ1-2	CASALTGGANGDTF	TGTGCCAGCGCCTTGACAGGGGGCGCCAATGGCGACACCTTC
TRBD1	TRBV5-5	NA	TRBJ2-2	CASSSVQGYGELFF	TGTGCCAGCAGCTCAGTACAGGGGTACGGGGAGCTGTTTTTT
NA	TRBV7-8	few	TRBJ1-3	CASSLGGYGGRSGNTIYF	TGTGCCAGCAGCTTAGGGGGATATGGGGGTCGCTCTGGAAACACCATATATTTT
NA	TRBV6-5	few	TRBJ2-1	CASRRDRSSYNEQFF	TGTGCCAGCAGGAGGGACCGGAGCTCCTACAATGAGCAGTTCTTC
NA	TRBV20-1	NA	TRBJ2-5	CSATRPGPEETQYF	TGCAGTGCTACCCGACCGGGTCCCGAAGAGACCCAGTACTTC
NA	TRBV9	NA	TRBJ1-3	CASSVAPGAGNTIYF	TGTGCCAGCAGCGTAGCTCCAGGGGCTGGAAACACCATATATTTT
TRBD2	TRBV6-1	NA	TRBJ2-1	CASRELNVGLASYNEQFF	TGTGCCAGCAGGGAACTGAATGTAGGACTAGCTAGCTACAATGAGCAGTTCTTC
NA	TRBV29-1	few	TRBJ1-2	CSVGLGEIYTF	TGCAGCGTGGGCCTCGGGGAGATTTACACCTTC
TRBD2	TRBV5-4	many	TRBJ2-2	CASSLGLAGYSGELFF	TGTGCCAGCAGCTTGGGACTAGCGGGATATTCCGGGGAGCTGTTTTTT
TRBD2	TRBV20-1	NA	TRBJ2-7	CSANASGRKDEQYF	TGCAGTGCTAACGCTAGCGGGAGGAAGGACGAGCAGTACTTC
NA	TRBV4-3	NA	TRBJ2-2	CASTQETGNTGELFF	TGCGCCAGCACCCAGGAGACAGGGAACACCGGGGAGCTGTTTTTT
TRBD1	TRBV18	NA	TRBJ2-1	CASSRDRMNNEQFF	TGTGCCAGCTCACGGGACAGGATGAACAATGAGCAGTTCTTC
NA	TRBV12-3/TRBV12-4	NA	TRBJ1-6	CASSFIGDNSPLHF	TGTGCCAGCAGTTTTATTGGCGATAATTCACCCCTCCACTTT
TRBD2	TRBV20-1	few	TRBJ2-2	CSATIAGADTGELFF	TGCAGTGCAACAATAGCGGGAGCGGACACCGGGGAGCTGTTTTTT
NA	TRBV18	NA	TRBJ1-1	CASSPLAAEAFF	TGTGCCAGCTCACCCCTCGCGGCTGAAGCTTTCTTT
TRBD2	TRBV20-1	few	TRBJ2-1	CSATTSGSKYEQFF	TGCAGTGCTACCACTAGCGGGAGTAAATATGAGCAGTTCTTC
NA	TRBV12-3/TRBV12-4	few	TRBJ1-1	CASSPIQGNTEAFF	TGTGCCAGCAGTCCCATACAGGGGAACACTGAAGCTTTCTTT
NA	TRBV6-1	NA	TRBJ2-3	CASRANGLTDTQYF	TGTGCCAGCAGGGCTAACGGACTCACAGATACGCAGTATTTT
TRBD2	TRBV6-2/TRBV6-3	few	TRBJ2-1	CASSYSPLLADKSSYNEQFF	TGTGCCAGCAGTTACAGCCCGTTACTAGCGGATAAGAGCTCCTACAATGAGCAGTTCTTC
TRBD2	TRBV6-2/TRBV6-3	few	TRBJ2-1	CASRRSGLVNEQFF	TGTGCCAGCAGACGTTCGGGACTAGTCAATGAGCAGTTCTTC
NA	TRBV5-1	once	TRBJ2-5	CASSLGSSGLETQYF	TGCGCCAGCAGCTTAGGGAGCTCCGGTTTGGAGACCCAGTACTTC
NA	TRBV29-1	NA	TRBJ2-5	CSVPEMETQYF	TGCAGCGTACCCGAGATGGAGACCCAGTACTTC
NA	TRBV27	NA	TRBJ1-4	CASSLMGVKANEKLFF	TGTGCCAGCAGTTTAATGGGGGTAAAGGCTAATGAAAAACTGTTTTTT
TRBD2	TRBV15	NA	TRBJ2-3	CATSGRLAGATDTQYF	TGTGCCACCAGCGGACGACTAGCGGGAGCCACAGATACGCAGTATTTT
NA	TRBV5-1	NA	TRBJ2-5	CASSLGTTKETQYF	TGCGCCAGCAGCTTGGGGACCACCAAAGAGACCCAGTACTTC
NA	TRBV24-1	NA	TRBJ1-5	CATSAGDTQHF	TGTGCCACCAGTGCCGGGGATACCCAGCATTTT
TRBD1	TRBV6-1	NA	TRBJ2-7	CASSLTQGATNEQYF	TGTGCCAGCAGTCTCACACAGGGGGCCACGAACGAGCAGTACTTC
NA	TRBV6-1	NA	TRBJ1-2	CASSDGRAYGYTF	TGTGCCAGCAGTGACGGGAGGGCCTATGGCTACACCTTC
NA	TRBV5-8	NA	TRBJ1-5	CASSLIGANQPQHF	TGTGCCAGCAGCTTAATAGGGGCCAATCAGCCCCAGCATTTT
NA	TRBV7-2	NA	TRBJ2-1	CASSSITPGEQFF	TGTGCCAGCAGCTCCATTACCCCAGGTGAGCAGTTCTTC
NA	TRBV7-8	NA	TRBJ1-1	CASSLFRRTDTEAFF	TGTGCCAGCAGCTTATTTAGGCGAACGGACACTGAAGCTTTCTTT
NA	TRBV29-1	few	TRBJ2-3	CSVRGARGADTQYF	TGCAGCGTTCGGGGGGCGAGAGGCGCAGATACGCAGTATTTT
NA	TRBV14	NA	TRBJ1-2	CASSRYTEKYGYTF	TGTGCCAGCAGCCGATACACTGAAAAGTATGGCTACACCTTC